Listed below are T cell receptor beta chains from one sample, sequenced in a study of Ad26.COV2.S vaccination and SARS-CoV-2 variants. The method was immunoSEQ multiplex PCR; TCRdb's version includes in-frame clones alone and lacks a portion of them. The sample records around 100,000 clones, around 80% being singletons. The specimen comprised peripheral blood, sampled after recovery from COVID-19. These TCRs come from a human donor who had recovered from COVID-19. Both conserved end residues are part of each CDR3. The D gene is left open where the match is weak. Only some rows state a clone size, as once, few, many or a class for expanded clones.

V: TRBV6-5; D: TRBD1; size: -; J: TRBJ1-4; DNA: TGTGCCAGCAGATTGACAGGGCTTGATGAAAAACTGTTTTTT; CDR3: CASRLTGLDEKLFF
V: TRBV2; D: -; size: -; J: TRBJ2-2; DNA: TGTGCCAGCAGTCTGGACCTACTCAACACCGGGGAGCTGTTTTTT; CDR3: CASSLDLLNTGELFF
V: TRBV10-3; D: TRBD1; size: few; J: TRBJ1-2; DNA: TGTGCCATCAGTGTGACAGGGGGCATCCACGGCTACACCTTC; CDR3: CAISVTGGIHGYTF
V: TRBV2; D: TRBD1; size: -; J: TRBJ1-2; DNA: TGTGCCAGCAATCGGGGGGGAAGGACAGGGGATAGCTACACCTTC; CDR3: CASNRGGRTGDSYTF
V: TRBV29-1; D: TRBD1; size: -; J: TRBJ2-7; DNA: TGCAGCATCCGGGACAGGGGCTACGAGCAGTACTTC; CDR3: CSIRDRGYEQYF
V: TRBV11-2; D: -; size: -; J: TRBJ1-1; DNA: TGTGCCAGCAGCTTAACGGGACGGAACACTGAAGCTTTCTTT; CDR3: CASSLTGRNTEAFF
V: TRBV5-1; D: TRBD1; size: -; J: TRBJ2-7; DNA: TGCGCCAGCAGCCGGGACAGGGACTACGAGCAGTACTTC; CDR3: CASSRDRDYEQYF
V: TRBV5-1; D: -; size: -; J: TRBJ1-1; DNA: TGCGCCAGCAGCTTGGGAAGCACCACTGAAGCTTTCTTT; CDR3: CASSLGSTTEAFF
V: TRBV19; D: -; size: once; J: TRBJ2-7; DNA: TGTGCCAGTAGTATCGCTCAGGGGCTTTACGAGCAGTACTTC; CDR3: CASSIAQGLYEQYF
V: TRBV6-5; D: TRBD2; size: -; J: TRBJ2-5; DNA: TGTGCCAGCACACCGGGGGGGGCTCTCGAGACCCAGTACTTC; CDR3: CASTPGGALETQYF
V: TRBV24-1; D: TRBD1; size: -; J: TRBJ2-3; DNA: TGTGCCACCAGGACAGGGGGCACAGATACGCAGTATTTT; CDR3: CATRTGGTDTQYF
V: TRBV24-1; D: -; size: -; J: TRBJ1-2; DNA: TGTGCCACCAGTGACCCGACCTTGGGAGGCTACACCTTC; CDR3: CATSDPTLGGYTF
V: TRBV2; D: -; size: -; J: TRBJ1-1; DNA: TGTGCCAGCAGTGAACATAGGGAGGGAGCTTTCTTT; CDR3: CASSEHREGAFF
V: TRBV7-2; D: -; size: once; J: TRBJ1-5; DNA: TGTGCCAGCAGCCCCGGGACGGCCTACAATCAGCCCCAGCATTTT; CDR3: CASSPGTAYNQPQHF
V: TRBV20-1; D: TRBD2; size: once; J: TRBJ2-5; DNA: TGCAGTGCTAGTCAAGCGGGGGGGCCAGAGACCCAGTACTTC; CDR3: CSASQAGGPETQYF
V: TRBV5-4; D: TRBD1; size: -; J: TRBJ2-2; DNA: TGTGCCAGCCGCCGGGACAGATACACCGGGGAGCTGTTTTTT; CDR3: CASRRDRYTGELFF
V: TRBV5-1; D: TRBD1; size: few; J: TRBJ2-5; DNA: TGCGCCAGCAGCCCGCGTACAGGGGGAGGAGAGACCCAGTACTTC; CDR3: CASSPRTGGGETQYF
V: TRBV30; D: -; size: -; J: TRBJ1-4; DNA: TGTGCCTGGAGTGTTGTGGCTAATGAAAAACTGTTTTTT; CDR3: CAWSVVANEKLFF
V: TRBV28; D: -; size: -; J: TRBJ2-2; DNA: TGTGCCAGCAGTTTATGGTTGGAGACCGGGGAGCTGTTTTTT; CDR3: CASSLWLETGELFF
V: TRBV19; D: TRBD1; size: -; J: TRBJ2-7; DNA: TGTGCCAGTAGTAACCCCGGGACAGGGTACTCCTACGAGCAGTACTTC; CDR3: CASSNPGTGYSYEQYF
V: TRBV2; D: -; size: few; J: TRBJ1-3; DNA: TGTGCCAGCCTTAGACCTCTCTCTGGAAACACCATATATTTT; CDR3: CASLRPLSGNTIYF
V: TRBV5-6; D: -; size: few; J: TRBJ2-5; DNA: TGTGCCAGCAGCTTCTATATGACAGGCCCCTACCAAGAGACCCAGTACTTC; CDR3: CASSFYMTGPYQETQYF
V: TRBV5-1; D: -; size: -; J: TRBJ2-5; DNA: TGCGCCAGCAGCTCCTCGTTGACTCAAGAGACCCAGTACTTC; CDR3: CASSSSLTQETQYF
V: TRBV4-2; D: -; size: -; J: TRBJ1-6; DNA: TGTGCCAGCAGCGAAGGGGCAGTGTATAATTCACCCCTCCACTTT; CDR3: CASSEGAVYNSPLHF
V: TRBV24-1; D: -; size: -; J: TRBJ2-5; DNA: TGTGCCACCAGTGATGGGCCCCAAGAGACCCAGTACTTC; CDR3: CATSDGPQETQYF
V: TRBV6-1; D: -; size: -; J: TRBJ1-1; DNA: TGTGCCAGCAGTGATTTCGGGGGGCTGCTCACTGAAGCTTTCTTT; CDR3: CASSDFGGLLTEAFF
V: TRBV7-2; D: TRBD1; size: few; J: TRBJ1-5; DNA: TGTGCCAGCAGCTTGATACAGGGGGAGGCTCAGCCCCAGCATTTT; CDR3: CASSLIQGEAQPQHF
V: TRBV5-1; D: -; size: -; J: TRBJ2-1; DNA: TGCGCCAGCAGCTTGGGTCCAAACAATGAGCAGTTCTTC; CDR3: CASSLGPNNEQFF
V: TRBV5-1; D: -; size: -; J: TRBJ1-1; DNA: TGCGCCAGCAGCTTGGGCAGTTACCTGAACACTGAAGCTTTCTTT; CDR3: CASSLGSYLNTEAFF
V: TRBV7-9; D: -; size: once; J: TRBJ2-2; DNA: TGTGCCAGCAGCTCAGCCGCAGGGCTATCTGACACCGGGGAGCTGTTTTTT; CDR3: CASSSAAGLSDTGELFF